A selection of T cell receptor beta chains follows, all from one sample in a study of cytomegalovirus exposure and HLA in healthy donors. The table came from immunoSEQ multiplex PCR; TCRdb's copy has only in-frame clones and leaves some out. The table lists 150,000 or so clones, roughly 90% of them singletons. Specimen: PBMCs. All receptors come from a woman aged 18-29 years in good health and CMV-seronegative. Both conserved end residues are part of each CDR3. A D gene is named only where the DNA matches it firmly. Size is omitted from some rows. Given values are once, few, many or a class for expanded clones.

D	size	J	V	DNA	CDR3
.	.	TRBJ1-2	TRBV6-1	TGTGCCAGCGATTCAGGGTCACAAAAGAATGGCTACACCTTC	CASDSGSQKNGYTF
.	.	TRBJ1-1	TRBV11-2	TGTGCCAGCAGCTCGCAGGGTAGCACTGAAGCTTTCTTT	CASSSQGSTEAFF
TRBD2	.	TRBJ2-1	TRBV6-5	TGTGCCAGCAGTTACTCGTGGCAACGGGGGGGCCATGAGCAGTTCTTC	CASSYSWQRGGHEQFF
.	.	TRBJ2-3	TRBV7-2	TGTGCCAGCAGCCCCCCCGGGACAGATACGCAGTATTTT	CASSPPGTDTQYF
.	.	TRBJ1-1	TRBV2	TGTGCCAGCAGTGAACAGGGAGGTAGCAACACTGAAGCTTTCTTT	CASSEQGGSNTEAFF
TRBD1	.	TRBJ1-6	TRBV6-5	TGTGCCAGCAGTTACGGGACAGATAATTCACCCCTCCACTTT	CASSYGTDNSPLHF
.	.	TRBJ2-7	TRBV28	TGTGCCAGCAGAAACGAGTACGAGCAGTACTTC	CASRNEYEQYF
.	.	TRBJ2-5	TRBV5-1	TGCGCCAGCAGTCAGACACCCCAAGAGACCCAGTACTTC	CASSQTPQETQYF
TRBD2	.	TRBJ2-7	TRBV5-6	TGTGCCAGCAGCTTCGGGACTAGCGCACGCTCCTACGAGCAGTACTTC	CASSFGTSARSYEQYF
.	.	TRBJ1-6	TRBV6-5	TGTGCCAGCAGCCTACAGGGCCCTAATTCACCCCTCCACTTT	CASSLQGPNSPLHF
.	.	TRBJ2-2	TRBV9	TGTGCCAGCAGCGCGATTAAAGAGTACACCGGGGAGCTGTTTTTT	CASSAIKEYTGELFF
TRBD2	.	TRBJ2-3	TRBV7-9	TGTGCCAGCAGCCTTGGACTAGATCTCACAGATACGCAGTATTTT	CASSLGLDLTDTQYF
.	once	TRBJ2-1	TRBV9	TGTGCCAGCAGCGTAACGCGCGGTGAGACAGGCCCCAATGAGCAGTTCTTC	CASSVTRGETGPNEQFF
TRBD1	.	TRBJ1-5	TRBV11-2	TGTGCCAGCAGCTTAGACTCGACAGGGGGGAATCAGCCCCAGCATTTT	CASSLDSTGGNQPQHF
TRBD2	.	TRBJ2-7	TRBV30	TGTGCCTGGAGTTCCGTGACTAGCGGGAGGAGAGACTACGAGCAGTACTTC	CAWSSVTSGRRDYEQYF
.	.	TRBJ2-7	TRBV6-5	TGTGCCAGCAGTTTGCAACTGGACAGTCGCTCCTACGAGCAGTACTTC	CASSLQLDSRSYEQYF
TRBD2	.	TRBJ2-5	TRBV6-6	TGTGCCAGCACCAAAACTAGCGGGGTCCCCGAGACCCAGTACTTC	CASTKTSGVPETQYF
TRBD1	.	TRBJ1-2	TRBV29-1	TGCAGCGTTGTGGACAGGGGCTATGGCTACACCTTC	CSVVDRGYGYTF
TRBD1	few	TRBJ1-6	TRBV6-5	TGTGCCAGCAGTGCCTTCGGACAGGGTAATACACCCCTCCACTTT	CASSAFGQGNTPLHF
.	.	TRBJ2-2	TRBV27	TGTGCCAGCAGCCAGAAGGGGCTTGTCGCCGGGGAGCTGTTTTTT	CASSQKGLVAGELFF
.	.	TRBJ1-2	TRBV7-6	TGTGCCAGCAGCCAAACAGGGCGCGGTGGCTACACCTTC	CASSQTGRGGYTF
.	.	TRBJ2-7	TRBV5-1	TGCGCCAGCAGCTTGGATCGGGAACTGAGCGAGCAGTACTTC	CASSLDRELSEQYF
.	.	TRBJ1-4	TRBV6-5	TGTGCCAGCAGTTACTCGTATTCCTACACTAATGAAAAACTGTTTTTT	CASSYSYSYTNEKLFF
.	few	TRBJ2-2	TRBV10-2	TGCGCCAGCAGCCTAGGTGAAGGGGTGTGGAGGGAGCTGTTTTTT	CASSLGEGVWRELFF
TRBD1	.	TRBJ1-2	TRBV5-1	TGCGCCAGCAGCTTAACAGGGGTCGGAGGTGGCTACACCTTC	CASSLTGVGGGYTF
TRBD2	once	TRBJ2-7	TRBV18	TGTGCCAGCTCGCCCCTAGCGGATGCCTACGAGCAGTACTTC	CASSPLADAYEQYF
TRBD1	.	TRBJ1-1	TRBV27	TGTGCCAGCAGTTTTCGACAGGGGTTGAACACTGAAGCTTTCTTT	CASSFRQGLNTEAFF
.	few	TRBJ2-2	TRBV4-2	TGTGCCAGCAGCCAACTCAGTACCGGGGAGCTGTTTTTT	CASSQLSTGELFF
.	once	TRBJ2-7	TRBV6-1	TGTGCCAGCAGTCCAAGCCGCCTCTACGAGCAGTACTTC	CASSPSRLYEQYF
.	.	TRBJ2-2	TRBV4-1	TGCGCCAGCAGGTCCACCCTAGACGGGGAGCTGTTTTTT	CASRSTLDGELFF
.	few	TRBJ1-3	TRBV11-2	TGTGCCAGCAGCTTAGGTTCAGTCTCTGGAAACACCATATATTTT	CASSLGSVSGNTIYF
.	.	TRBJ1-4	TRBV9	TGTGCCAGCAGCGCCTATGGACTGGAGCATGAAAAACTGTTTTTT	CASSAYGLEHEKLFF
.	.	TRBJ1-4	TRBV28	TGTGCCAGCAGGCGACAGCGAAATGAAAAACTGTTTTTT	CASRRQRNEKLFF
.	.	TRBJ2-2	TRBV15	TGTGCCACCAGCAGAGAAGAGGGGGGGGCTTCCGGGGAGCTGTTTTTT	CATSREEGGASGELFF
.	.	TRBJ2-2	TRBV7-7	TGTGCCAGCAGCCGCCAGGGACTGGCGGACACCGGGGAGCTGTTTTTT	CASSRQGLADTGELFF
.	.	TRBJ2-1	TRBV6-5	TGTGCCAGCAGTTACTCGCAGGGCCCTTCAAATGAGCAGTTCTTC	CASSYSQGPSNEQFF
TRBD2	.	TRBJ2-7	TRBV9	TGTGCCAGCAGCCCCGGGGAGGGAGAAAGTTCCTACGAGCAGTACTTC	CASSPGEGESSYEQYF
.	.	TRBJ1-2	TRBV5-6	TGTGCCAGCAGCGGGGGGAGCGGCTACACCTTC	CASSGGSGYTF
.	.	TRBJ1-2	TRBV5-6	TGTGCCAGCAGCTTGGGCCTCAGGGATGGGGCTCATGGCTACACCTTC	CASSLGLRDGAHGYTF
.	.	TRBJ2-1	TRBV6-1	TGTGCCAGCAGTGAAGAATCATACAATGAGCAGTTCTTC	CASSEESYNEQFF
TRBD2	.	TRBJ2-1	TRBV5-1	TGCGCCAGCAGCTTGGGGTGGGAGGCGGGAGATCAGAATGAGCAGTTCTTC	CASSLGWEAGDQNEQFF
TRBD2	.	TRBJ2-3	TRBV7-9	TGTGCCAGCAGCCCCCGGGGGGGGTCCACAGATACGCAGTATTTT	CASSPRGGSTDTQYF
.	.	TRBJ2-3	TRBV7-2	TGTGCCAGCAGCTCGTCCCGTGCAGATACGCAGTATTTT	CASSSSRADTQYF